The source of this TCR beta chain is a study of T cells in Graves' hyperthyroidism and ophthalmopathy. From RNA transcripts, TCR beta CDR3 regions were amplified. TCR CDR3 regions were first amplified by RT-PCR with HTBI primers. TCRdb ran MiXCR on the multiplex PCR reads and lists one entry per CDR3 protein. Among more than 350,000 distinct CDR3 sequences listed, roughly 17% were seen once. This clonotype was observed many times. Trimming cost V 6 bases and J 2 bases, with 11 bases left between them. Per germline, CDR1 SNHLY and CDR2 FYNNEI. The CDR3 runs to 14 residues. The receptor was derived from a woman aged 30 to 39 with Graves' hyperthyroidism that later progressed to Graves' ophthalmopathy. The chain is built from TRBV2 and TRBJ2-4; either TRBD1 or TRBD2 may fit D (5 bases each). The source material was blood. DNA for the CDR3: TGTGCCAGCAGAGAGAGGGGATCCAAAAACATTCAGTACTTC. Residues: CASRERGSKNIQYF.